The clone carrying this T cell receptor beta chain occurred many times. Construction of the TCR beta libraries employed iRepertoire HTBI primers in conjunction with Arm-PCR of CDR3 regions. TCRdb re-called the multiplex PCR reads with MiXCR, one entry per CDR3 protein. The table shows under 500,000 distinct CDR3 sequences, with about 16% occurring only once. The data stem from a study of regulatory T cells in long-lasting Graves disease. Noted time point: newly diagnosed GD, antithyroid drugs for less than 3 months. From RNA extracted from PBMCs, the TCR library was made. The CDR3 spans 13 residues. Germline CDR1 and CDR2: DFQATT and SNEGSKA (reference sequence). These same data were also listed under a study on T cells in Graves' hyperthyroidism and ophthalmopathy.

Sequencing used peripheral blood mononuclear cells (PBMCs), obtained at new diagnosis, from a patient treated with antithyroid drugs. This sequence joins TRBV20-1 and TRBJ2-1; weak D call: TRBD2 (6 bases). The sequence was collected from a woman between 25 and 40 years old with Graves disease. The CDR3 loop reads CRADSTRSDEQFF. The CDR3 DNA follows: TGCAGGGCAGATTCGACTAGAAGCGATGAGCAGTTCTTC.